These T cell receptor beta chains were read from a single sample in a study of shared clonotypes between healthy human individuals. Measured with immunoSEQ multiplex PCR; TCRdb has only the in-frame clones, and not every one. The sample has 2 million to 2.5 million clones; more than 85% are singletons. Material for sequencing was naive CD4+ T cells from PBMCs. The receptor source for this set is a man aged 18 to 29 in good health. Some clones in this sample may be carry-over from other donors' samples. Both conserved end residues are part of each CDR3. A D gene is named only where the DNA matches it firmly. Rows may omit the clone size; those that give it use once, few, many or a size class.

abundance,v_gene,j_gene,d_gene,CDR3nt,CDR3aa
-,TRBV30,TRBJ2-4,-,TGTGCCTGGGGGTTTGTGGGCACGACCAAAAACATTCAGTACTTC,CAWGFVGTTKNIQYF
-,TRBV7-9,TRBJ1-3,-,TGTGCCAGCAGCTCTCTCTCAAGGGGAAGGTCTGGAAACACCATATATTTT,CASSSLSRGRSGNTIYF
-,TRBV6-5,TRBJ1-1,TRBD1,TGTGCCAGCAGTTACCGGACAGGGGGGATTAGGACTGAAGCTTTCTTT,CASSYRTGGIRTEAFF
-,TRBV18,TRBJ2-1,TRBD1,TGTGCCAGCTCACTGGGCCGGGACAGGGGTCAGGATGAGCAGTTCTTC,CASSLGRDRGQDEQFF
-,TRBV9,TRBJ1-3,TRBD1,TGTGCCAGCAGCCGCCCTATAGACAGGGGGCTAGGAAACACCATATATTTT,CASSRPIDRGLGNTIYF
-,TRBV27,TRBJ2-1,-,TGTGCCAGCAGTGTCAGAGGGAGCTCCTACAATGAGCAGTTCTTC,CASSVRGSSYNEQFF
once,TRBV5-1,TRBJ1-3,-,TGCGCCAGCAGCTCCTCGGACAGATACTCTGGAAACACCATATATTTT,CASSSSDRYSGNTIYF
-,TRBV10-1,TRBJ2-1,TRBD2,TGCGCCAGCAGTCAGATCCCGGGACAGGGACTAGCGGGAGGGTACAATGAGCAGTTCTTC,CASSQIPGQGLAGGYNEQFF
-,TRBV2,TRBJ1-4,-,TGTGCCAGCAGTGAGGGGTTGGAGCGGGCTAATGAAAAACTGTTTTTT,CASSEGLERANEKLFF
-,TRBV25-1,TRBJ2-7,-,TGTGCCAGCAGTAATCGACTCCTGGGGGCCAGCGAGCAGTACTTC,CASSNRLLGASEQYF
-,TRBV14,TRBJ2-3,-,TGTGCCAGCAGCCAAGTACGAGCGGCAAGCACAGATACGCAGTATTTT,CASSQVRAASTDTQYF
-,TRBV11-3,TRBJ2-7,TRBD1,TGTGCCAGCAGCAACGACAGGGGGTACGAGCAGTACTTC,CASSNDRGYEQYF
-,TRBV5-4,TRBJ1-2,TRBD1,TGTGCCAGCAGCTCGCCAGCCCTGGGACAGAAGGGAGGCTACACCTTC,CASSSPALGQKGGYTF
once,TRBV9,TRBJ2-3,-,TGTGCCAGCAGCCGCAGCGGAGGGGAGTGGGATACGCAGTATTTT,CASSRSGGEWDTQYF